A selection of T cell receptor beta chains follows, all from one sample in a study of T cell responses to AZD1222 COVID-19 vaccine. The protocol was immunoSEQ multiplex PCR, while the TCRdb copy is restricted to in-frame clones and leaves out a portion. The table lists 160,000 or so clones, approximately 90% of them singletons. Here the sequenced sample was peripheral blood, taken on day 0 of AZD1222 vaccination. The receptors were gathered from an adult in good health. The CDR3 runs from the conserved cysteine through the conserved F or W. Fields, in order: clone size, V gene, J gene, D gene, CDR3 protein, CDR3 DNA. D genes are given only for firm matches. For some rows the clone size is stated as once, few or many, or as a class when expanded; others skip it.

clone size: once
V gene: TRBV6-1
J gene: TRBJ1-2
D gene: -
CDR3 protein: CASSGGRYGEGYHGYTF
CDR3 DNA: TGTGCCAGCAGTGGCGGACGTTACGGGGAAGGGTATCATGGCTACACCTTC

clone size: -
V gene: TRBV4-2
J gene: TRBJ2-3
D gene: TRBD2
CDR3 protein: CASSQERVRAGGPDTQYF
CDR3 DNA: TGTGCCAGCAGCCAAGAAAGAGTAAGAGCGGGAGGGCCGGATACGCAGTATTTT

clone size: -
V gene: TRBV11-2
J gene: TRBJ2-7
D gene: -
CDR3 protein: CASSLRVSGQLRFSYEQYF
CDR3 DNA: TGTGCCAGCAGCTTAAGAGTGTCGGGACAACTTCGATTCTCCTACGAGCAGTACTTC

clone size: once
V gene: TRBV5-1
J gene: TRBJ2-5
D gene: TRBD1
CDR3 protein: CASSFSGTGLGETQYF
CDR3 DNA: TGCGCCAGCAGCTTCTCCGGGACAGGGTTAGGAGAGACCCAGTACTTC

clone size: -
V gene: TRBV6-5
J gene: TRBJ2-7
D gene: -
CDR3 protein: CASIAQAGAEQYF
CDR3 DNA: TGTGCCAGCATTGCCCAGGCGGGGGCCGAGCAGTACTTC

clone size: -
V gene: TRBV2
J gene: TRBJ2-5
D gene: -
CDR3 protein: CASRFSSGTQAGETQYF
CDR3 DNA: TGTGCCAGCAGGTTTTCCTCCGGGACCCAGGCGGGGGAGACCCAGTACTTC

clone size: -
V gene: TRBV28
J gene: TRBJ1-5
D gene: -
CDR3 protein: CASRPNGTGRLYSNQPQHF
CDR3 DNA: TGTGCCAGCAGACCCAACGGGACCGGACGTTTGTATAGCAATCAGCCCCAGCATTTT

clone size: -
V gene: TRBV12-3/TRBV12-4
J gene: TRBJ1-2
D gene: -
CDR3 protein: CASSVDSNYGYTF
CDR3 DNA: TGTGCCAGCAGCGTCGACAGTAACTATGGCTACACCTTC

clone size: -
V gene: TRBV5-1
J gene: TRBJ2-1
D gene: -
CDR3 protein: CASSLESGSYNEQFF
CDR3 DNA: TGCGCCAGCAGCTTGGAGTCAGGGTCCTACAATGAGCAGTTCTTC

clone size: -
V gene: TRBV5-1
J gene: TRBJ1-3
D gene: -
CDR3 protein: CASSLDGGDFNTIYF
CDR3 DNA: TGCGCCAGCAGCTTGGACGGGGGCGATTTCAACACCATATATTTT

clone size: once
V gene: TRBV30
J gene: TRBJ2-1
D gene: -
CDR3 protein: CAWSVWGNEQFF
CDR3 DNA: TGTGCCTGGAGTGTATGGGGGAATGAGCAGTTCTTC

clone size: -
V gene: TRBV27
J gene: TRBJ1-6
D gene: TRBD1
CDR3 protein: CASRSPDRGPYNSPLHF
CDR3 DNA: TGTGCCAGCAGGTCCCCTGACAGGGGGCCCTATAATTCACCCCTCCACTTT

clone size: once
V gene: TRBV27
J gene: TRBJ1-5
D gene: -
CDR3 protein: CASSPAGDSNQPQHF
CDR3 DNA: TGTGCCAGCAGTCCCGCAGGGGATAGCAATCAGCCCCAGCATTTT

clone size: -
V gene: TRBV19
J gene: TRBJ1-1
D gene: -
CDR3 protein: CASSMGATEAFF
CDR3 DNA: TGTGCCAGTAGTATGGGGGCAACTGAAGCTTTCTTT

clone size: -
V gene: TRBV13
J gene: TRBJ1-1
D gene: TRBD1
CDR3 protein: CASSVQGRGTEAFF
CDR3 DNA: TGTGCCAGCAGCGTACAGGGCAGGGGGACTGAAGCTTTCTTT

clone size: -
V gene: TRBV6-6
J gene: TRBJ1-2
D gene: -
CDR3 protein: CASSYSIRGEYGYTF
CDR3 DNA: TGTGCCAGCAGTTACTCGATTCGGGGGGAGTATGGCTACACCTTC

clone size: -
V gene: TRBV27
J gene: TRBJ1-2
D gene: TRBD1
CDR3 protein: CASSFRQGGSYGYTF
CDR3 DNA: TGTGCCAGCAGTTTCAGACAGGGGGGGTCCTATGGCTACACCTTC

clone size: once
V gene: TRBV6-5
J gene: TRBJ1-2
D gene: TRBD1
CDR3 protein: CASSLRDSPLGYTF
CDR3 DNA: TGTGCCAGCAGTTTGAGGGACAGTCCTTTAGGCTACACCTTC

clone size: -
V gene: TRBV12-3/TRBV12-4
J gene: TRBJ2-2
D gene: -
CDR3 protein: CASTDLTGGLFF
CDR3 DNA: TGTGCCAGCACAGACCTCACCGGGGGGCTGTTTTTT

clone size: -
V gene: TRBV5-1
J gene: TRBJ2-5
D gene: -
CDR3 protein: CASSLQETQYF
CDR3 DNA: TGCGCCAGCAGCTTACAAGAGACCCAGTACTTC

clone size: -
V gene: TRBV19
J gene: TRBJ2-3
D gene: -
CDR3 protein: CASSIGTPFSTDTQYF
CDR3 DNA: TGTGCCAGTAGCATCGGGACCCCATTTAGCACAGATACGCAGTATTTT

clone size: once
V gene: TRBV27
J gene: TRBJ2-1
D gene: TRBD2
CDR3 protein: CASSQIAGGTYNEQFF
CDR3 DNA: TGTGCCAGCAGTCAGATAGCGGGGGGAACCTACAATGAGCAGTTCTTC

clone size: -
V gene: TRBV18
J gene: TRBJ2-3
D gene: -
CDR3 protein: CASSPLSTDTQYF
CDR3 DNA: TGTGCCAGCTCACCCTTAAGCACAGATACGCAGTATTTT

clone size: -
V gene: TRBV18
J gene: TRBJ1-6
D gene: -
CDR3 protein: CASSPGKGPNSPLHF
CDR3 DNA: TGTGCCAGCTCACCGGGGAAAGGCCCGAATTCACCCCTCCACTTT

clone size: -
V gene: TRBV18
J gene: TRBJ1-1
D gene: -
CDR3 protein: CASSPQENTEAFF
CDR3 DNA: TGTGCCAGCTCACCACAAGAGAACACTGAAGCTTTCTTT

clone size: -
V gene: TRBV27
J gene: TRBJ2-2
D gene: -
CDR3 protein: CASSLKTVPTGELFF
CDR3 DNA: TGTGCCAGCAGTCTAAAGACAGTCCCCACCGGGGAGCTGTTTTTT

clone size: -
V gene: TRBV19
J gene: TRBJ2-3
D gene: -
CDR3 protein: CASSILTDGTDTQYF
CDR3 DNA: TGTGCCAGTAGTATCCTTACGGACGGCACAGATACGCAGTATTTT

clone size: -
V gene: TRBV15
J gene: TRBJ1-1
D gene: -
CDR3 protein: CATSRVGSEEAFF
CDR3 DNA: TGTGCCACCAGCAGAGTGGGGTCAGAGGAAGCTTTCTTT

clone size: -
V gene: TRBV7-8
J gene: TRBJ1-1
D gene: -
CDR3 protein: CASSLAVTAEAFF
CDR3 DNA: TGTGCCAGCAGCCTCGCAGTTACAGCTGAAGCTTTCTTT

clone size: -
V gene: TRBV2
J gene: TRBJ1-2
D gene: -
CDR3 protein: CASSVESGRYGYTF
CDR3 DNA: TGTGCCAGCAGTGTGGAGTCAGGCCGCTATGGCTACACCTTC

clone size: -
V gene: TRBV27
J gene: TRBJ2-1
D gene: TRBD2
CDR3 protein: CASSLEEAGGWHNEQFF
CDR3 DNA: TGTGCCAGCAGTTTAGAAGAGGCGGGGGGGTGGCACAATGAGCAGTTCTTC

clone size: -
V gene: TRBV15
J gene: TRBJ2-7
D gene: TRBD2
CDR3 protein: CATSRDLWLAGDSYEQYF
CDR3 DNA: TGTGCCACCAGCAGAGATTTGTGGCTAGCGGGAGACTCCTACGAGCAGTACTTC

clone size: -
V gene: TRBV3-1/TRBV3-2
J gene: TRBJ1-1
D gene: -
CDR3 protein: CASRLWPGPTEAFF
CDR3 DNA: TGTGCCAGCAGACTTTGGCCGGGCCCCACTGAAGCTTTCTTT

clone size: -
V gene: TRBV5-1
J gene: TRBJ1-1
D gene: -
CDR3 protein: CASSLGLVVPLNTEAFF
CDR3 DNA: TGCGCCAGCAGCTTGGGATTGGTAGTGCCCTTGAACACTGAAGCTTTCTTT

clone size: once
V gene: TRBV25-1
J gene: TRBJ2-1
D gene: -
CDR3 protein: CASSELVNHNEQFF
CDR3 DNA: TGTGCCAGCAGTGAATTGGTCAATCACAATGAGCAGTTCTTC

clone size: -
V gene: TRBV10-3
J gene: TRBJ1-1
D gene: -
CDR3 protein: CAITAGREDTEAFF
CDR3 DNA: TGTGCCATCACGGCAGGGAGAGAGGACACTGAAGCTTTCTTT

clone size: once
V gene: TRBV27
J gene: TRBJ1-2
D gene: -
CDR3 protein: CASSFNRANGYTF
CDR3 DNA: TGTGCCAGCAGTTTTAACAGGGCCAACGGCTACACCTTC

clone size: once
V gene: TRBV12-3/TRBV12-4
J gene: TRBJ2-7
D gene: TRBD1
CDR3 protein: CASRTGQGYEQYF
CDR3 DNA: TGTGCCAGCAGAACCGGACAGGGTTACGAGCAGTACTTC

clone size: once
V gene: TRBV2
J gene: TRBJ1-5
D gene: -
CDR3 protein: CASSASGGYPAFHQPQHF
CDR3 DNA: TGTGCCAGCAGTGCTTCTGGGGGTTACCCGGCCTTTCATCAGCCCCAGCATTTT

clone size: few
V gene: TRBV5-1
J gene: TRBJ1-3
D gene: -
CDR3 protein: CASSLAGSHSGNTIYF
CDR3 DNA: TGCGCCAGCAGCTTGGCCGGAAGTCACTCTGGAAACACCATATATTTT

clone size: -
V gene: TRBV5-8
J gene: TRBJ1-4
D gene: -
CDR3 protein: CASSLIRGEKLFF
CDR3 DNA: TGTGCCAGCAGCTTGATACGAGGAGAAAAACTGTTTTTT

clone size: -
V gene: TRBV27
J gene: TRBJ1-2
D gene: -
CDR3 protein: CASSLSVNYGYTF
CDR3 DNA: TGTGCCAGCAGTTTATCAGTTAACTATGGCTACACCTTC

clone size: -
V gene: TRBV14
J gene: TRBJ2-5
D gene: -
CDR3 protein: CASSQDLRKTQYF
CDR3 DNA: TGTGCCAGCAGCCAAGATCTGAGGAAGACCCAGTACTTC

clone size: -
V gene: TRBV5-6
J gene: TRBJ2-7
D gene: -
CDR3 protein: CASSLAVSYEQYF
CDR3 DNA: TGTGCCAGCAGCTTGGCGGTCTCCTACGAGCAGTACTTC